Below, 21 T cell receptor beta chains from the same sample are listed, as sequenced in a study of early T cells in non-severe SARS-CoV-2 infection. TCRdb independently ran MiXCR on the 5' RACE reads; one entry per CDR3 protein. The sample has roughly 60,000 distinct CDR3 sequences; 6.5% to 7.5% are singletons. The starting material was whole blood, obtained at baseline. The receptors come from an adult who was a healthcare worker with PCR-confirmed SARS-CoV-2 infection or an uninfected control (not recorded which).

The sample holds a few counts of this clonotype. This chain joins TRBV6-2 or TRBV6-3 and TRBJ2-3; the match to TRBD2 covers 9 bases. Germline trimming cut 0 bases from V and 8 bases from J; bases unmatched to any gene: 9. The germline CDR1 and CDR2 sequences are MNHEY and SVGEGT. This CDR3 has 16 residues. This CDR3 is CASSYSTSGSRGTQYF. The CDR3, as DNA: TGTGCCAGCAGTTACTCGACTAGCGGCTCCCGGGGTACGCAGTATTTT.

In this sample, this clonotype turned up many times. The rearrangement joins TRBV29-1 to TRBJ2-7; D ambiguous. Germline CDR1 reads SQVTM; CDR2 reads ANQGSEA. With 1 base removed from V and 3 bases from J, the gap between germline ends came to 7 bases. CDR3 length equals 12 residues. CDR3 loop: CSVEGKSYEQYF. CDR3 nucleotides: TGCAGCGTTGAAGGAAAAAGCTACGAGCAGTACTTC.

This clonotype came up many times. The chain is built from TRBV2 and TRBJ2-1; 11 bases are a match to TRBD2. Per germline, CDR1 SNHLY and CDR2 FYNNEI. The CDR3 is 15 amino acids. V trimming: 2 bases; J trimming: 6 bases; junction bases outside the gene matches: 3. The CDR3 loop reads CASSEIAGGRNEQFF. Written as DNA, the CDR3 is TGTGCCAGCAGTGAAATAGCGGGGGGGCGCAATGAGCAGTTCTTC.

This clonotype was picked up many times. The CDR3 region has the DNA TGCAGCGTTTTATACACGGTCACGGAGCAGTTCTTC. It translates to CSVLYTVTEQFF. The chain employs TRBV29-1 and TRBJ2-1; D ambiguous. The CDR3 totals 12 residues. In germline, CDR1 is SQVTM, CDR2 ANQGSEA. V was trimmed by 5 bases and J by 10 bases, leaving 15 bases between them.

This clonotype was picked up many times. The chain carries TRBV6-2 or TRBV6-3 and TRBJ1-1; the D is unclear. V dropped 2 bases and J dropped 2 bases, with 12 bases sitting between them. This CDR3 contains 15 residues. In germline, CDR1 is MNHEY, CDR2 SVGEGT. CDR3 residues: CASSYRSAFNTEAFF. DNA of the CDR3: TGTGCCAGCAGTTACCGGTCAGCCTTCAACACTGAAGCTTTCTTT.

This clonotype has a count of ten or more. This sequence joins TRBV19 and TRBJ2-3, with D uncertain. The germline V gene encodes CDR1 LNHDA and CDR2 SQIVND (reference sequence). This CDR3 spans 12 amino acids. The V end lost 5 bases, the J end lost 7 bases, and 10 bases lay between the germline ends. As DNA, the CDR3 is TGTGCCAGTAGTCCGGCTAGGTATACGCAGTATTTT. This translates into CASSPARYTQYF.

The chain uses TRBV18 and TRBJ2-7; tentative D call: TRBD2 (6 bases). Germline V gene data show CDR1 as KGHSH and CDR2 as LQKENI. The CDR3 runs to 16 residues. Trimming shortened V by 3 bases and J by 3 bases, and 18 bases separated the two germline ends. This CDR3 reads CASSPNTGDSFYEQYF. As DNA, the CDR3 is TGTGCCAGCTCACCTAATACCGGGGACTCGTTCTACGAGCAGTACTTC.

This clonotype turned up a few times. The chain links TRBV12-3 or TRBV12-4 to TRBJ2-4, with no clear D. V lost 3 bases and J 5 bases, leaving 11 bases between the germline ends. The CDR3 has 14 residues. DNA for the CDR3: TGTGCCAGCAGTTTCTGGGAAAACGAAAACATTCAGTACTTC. It is translated as CASSFWENENIQYF.

In its sample, this clonotype was seen many times. The chain is built from TRBV7-2 and TRBJ2-3; 9 bases match TRBD2. Germline V gene sequence: CDR1 SGHTA, CDR2 FQGNSA. V trimming: 4 bases; J trimming: 2 bases; junction bases outside the gene matches: 4. The CDR3 extends over 15 amino acids. CDR3 bases: TGTGCCAGCAGCTCCGGGACTAGCTACACAGATACGCAGTATTTT. Protein product: CASSSGTSYTDTQYF.

V is TRBV4-3 and J is TRBJ2-3; D gene ambiguous. CDR1 and CDR2 from the germline V gene are LGHNA and YSLEER. This CDR3 comprises 15 residues. V shed 6 bases and J shed 4 bases, with 17 bases lying between them. For the CDR3, the DNA is TGCGCCAGCAGGAATCAAGTCCATGGTGCAGATACGCAGTATTTT. This encodes CASRNQVHGADTQYF.

This clonotype occurred a few times. This chain links TRBV5-4 with TRBJ1-2; 7 bases agree with TRBD1. This CDR3 contains 12 residues. V shed 5 bases, J shed 3 bases, and the junction held 1 base outside the gene matches. The germline V gene has CDR1 SGHNT and CDR2 YYREEE (reference sequence). The CDR3 region is CASRGQYYGYTF. In nucleotides, the CDR3 is TGTGCCAGCAGGGGACAGTACTATGGCTACACCTTC.

In its sample, this clonotype was seen many times. The chain employs TRBV7-9 and TRBJ2-3, with D unresolved. From germline, CDR1 is SEHNR and CDR2 FQNEAQ (reference sequence). CDR3 length: 14 amino acids. Trimming took 3 bases from V and 3 from J, leaving 10 bases between them. The CDR3 DNA follows: TGTGCCAGCAGCTTCGCTCGTGGGACAGATACGCAGTATTTT. Amino acids: CASSFARGTDTQYF.

This clonotype was observed a handful of times. The J gene is TRBJ2-5, the V gene TRBV5-1; 9 bases map to TRBD2. This CDR3 spans 14 amino acids. The germline V gene has CDR1 SGHRS and CDR2 YFSETQ. The V and J ends lost 4 bases and 4 bases, in that order; junction bases with no gene match: 5. DNA of the CDR3: TGCGCCAGCAGCGCCGGACTAGCGTCAGAGACCCAGTACTTC. Its translation is CASSAGLASETQYF. Supplemented by reference TRBV5-1 and TRBJ2-5, the full variable domain reads KAGVTQTPRYLIKTRGQQVTLSCSPISGHRSVSWYQQTPGQGLQFLFEYFSETQRNKGNFPGRFSGRQFSNSRSEMNVSTLELGDSALYLCASSAGLASETQYFGPGTRLLVL.

This clonotype showed up many times. V is TRBV10-3 and J is TRBJ2-7, with 9 bases identical to TRBD1. Germline assignment: CDR1 ENHRY and CDR2 SYGVKD. The CDR3 totals 14 residues. With 3 bases clipped from V and 5 bases from J, the junction kept 5 bases outside the gene matches. The CDR3 reads CAISDGTGTHEQYF. Written as DNA, the CDR3 is TGTGCCATCAGTGACGGGACAGGGACCCACGAGCAGTACTTC.

The table lists this clonotype with many counts. The chain combines TRBV20-1 with TRBJ2-3, with D possibly matching TRBD2 (6 bases). The CDR3 covers 14 residues. CDR1 and CDR2 (germline): DFQATT, SNEGSKA (reference sequence). V shed 5 bases and J shed 6 bases, with 18 bases lying between them. CDR3 residues: CSAPLRGMGDTQYF. As DNA, the CDR3 is TGCAGTGCTCCTTTACGGGGGATGGGGGATACGCAGTATTTT.

This clonotype was seen at least ten times. CDR3 region: CASSFTYEQYF. The DNA for the CDR3 is TGTGCCAGCAGTTTTACGTACGAGCAGTACTTC. This chain joins TRBV28 and TRBJ2-7; D is unclear. This CDR3 comprises 11 residues. Per the germline V gene, CDR1 is MDHEN and CDR2 is SYDVKM. V lost 3 bases and J 4 bases, leaving 4 bases between the germline ends. Combining the CDR3 with reference TRBV28 and TRBJ2-7 gives the whole variable domain DVKVTQSSRYLVKRTGEKVFLECVQDMDHENMFWYRQDPGLGLRLIYFSYDVKMKEKGDIPEGYSVSREKKERFSLILESASTNQTSMYLCASSFTYEQYFGPGTRLTVT.

This clonotype was observed at least ten times. The chain recombines TRBV30 with TRBJ2-7; D is ambiguous. The CDR3 is 10 amino acids. The V gene's germline CDR1 is GTSNPN and CDR2 SVGIG (reference sequence). CDR3 in amino acids: CAWTGRPLGV. DNA of the CDR3: TGTGCCTGGACCGGGCGGCCTTTGGGTGTT.

This clonotype was detected many times. The chain links TRBV9 to TRBJ2-7; D unclear. Trimming pared 3 bases from V and 2 bases from J, leaving 15 bases between. The CDR3 has 15 amino acids. Germline V gene data show CDR1 as SGDLS and CDR2 as YYNGEE. The CDR3 nucleotides are TGTGCCAGCAGCGCCTCCGTCCGAGGAACCTACGAGCAGTACTTC. Its translation: CASSASVRGTYEQYF.

This clonotype has at least ten counts. The rearrangement joins TRBV20-1 to TRBJ2-7, with 8 bases identical to TRBD2. CDR1 DFQATT and CDR2 SNEGSKA come from the germline V gene (reference sequence). The junction had 10 bases not matched to a gene; V was cut back by 0 bases and J by 3 bases. The CDR3 covers 16 residues. The CDR3 protein is CSARDLFSGVRYEQYF. The CDR3 nucleotides are TGCAGTGCTAGAGACCTATTTAGCGGGGTCCGCTACGAGCAGTACTTC.

The sample holds many counts of this clonotype. The chain is built from TRBV6-5 and TRBJ1-2; the D gene is possibly TRBD1 (6 bases). V shed 0 bases and J shed 6 bases, with 14 bases lying between them. The germline V gene has CDR1 MNHEY and CDR2 SVGAGI. The CDR3 contains 15 residues. For the CDR3, the DNA is TGTGCCAGCAGTTACTCTGCGGGGGGCAAGGATGGCTACACCTTC. Translated, it gives CASSYSAGGKDGYTF.

This clonotype was detected ten times or more. The chain links TRBV20-1 to TRBJ2-7; 12 bases fit TRBD1. The junction had 4 bases not matched to a gene; V was cut back by 6 bases and J by 1 base. Germline V gene lookup returns CDR1 DFQATT and CDR2 SNEGSKA (reference sequence). This CDR3 contains 14 residues. The CDR3 reads CSARDRGLSYEQYF. The DNA for the CDR3 is TGCAGTGCCAGGGACAGGGGGCTATCCTACGAGCAGTACTTC.